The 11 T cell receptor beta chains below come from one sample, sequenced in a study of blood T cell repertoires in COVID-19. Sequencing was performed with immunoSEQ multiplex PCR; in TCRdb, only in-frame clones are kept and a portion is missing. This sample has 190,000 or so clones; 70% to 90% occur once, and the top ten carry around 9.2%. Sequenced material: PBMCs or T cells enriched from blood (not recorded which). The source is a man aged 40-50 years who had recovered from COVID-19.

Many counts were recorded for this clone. The CDR3 loop is CASSPLGTSGSTGELFF. The DNA of the CDR3 is TGTGCCAGCTCACCGTTGGGGACTAGCGGGTCTACCGGGGAGCTGTTTTTT. This chain joins TRBV18 and TRBJ2-2; 12 bases line up with TRBD2. CDR1 and CDR2 from the germline V gene are KGHSH and LQKENI. Unmatched junction bases numbered 7, after V lost 3 bases and J lost 5 bases. There are 17 residues in the CDR3. Supplemented by reference TRBV18 and TRBJ2-2, the full variable domain reads NAGVMQNPRHLVRRRGQEARLRCSPMKGHSHVYWYRQLPEEGLKFMVYLQKENIIDESGMPKERFSAEFPKEGPSILRIQQVVRGDSAAYFCASSPLGTSGSTGELFFGEGSRLTVL.

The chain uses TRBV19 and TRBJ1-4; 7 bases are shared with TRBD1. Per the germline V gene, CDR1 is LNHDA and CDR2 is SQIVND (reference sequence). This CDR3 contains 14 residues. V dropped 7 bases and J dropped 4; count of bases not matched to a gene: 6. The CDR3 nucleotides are TGTGCCAGTAAAAGTTACAGGGGTAATGAAAAACTGTTTTTT. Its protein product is CASKSYRGNEKLFF.

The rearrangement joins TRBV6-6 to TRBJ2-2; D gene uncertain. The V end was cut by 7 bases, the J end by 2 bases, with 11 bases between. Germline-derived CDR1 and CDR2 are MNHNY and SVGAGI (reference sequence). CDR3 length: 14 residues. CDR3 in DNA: TGTGCCAGCAAACCGGTTGGTAACACCGGGGAGCTGTTTTTT. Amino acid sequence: CASKPVGNTGELFF.

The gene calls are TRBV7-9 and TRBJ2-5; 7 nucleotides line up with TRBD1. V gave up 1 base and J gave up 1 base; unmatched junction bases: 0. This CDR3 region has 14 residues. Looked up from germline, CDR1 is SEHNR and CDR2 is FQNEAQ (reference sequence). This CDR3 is CASSLDRGQETQYF. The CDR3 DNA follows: TGTGCCAGCAGCTTAGACAGGGGCCAAGAGACCCAGTACTTC.

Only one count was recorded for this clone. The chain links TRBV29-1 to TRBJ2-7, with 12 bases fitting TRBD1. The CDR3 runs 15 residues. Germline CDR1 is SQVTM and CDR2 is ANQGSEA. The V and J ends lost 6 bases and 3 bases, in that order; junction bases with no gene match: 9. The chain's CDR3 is CSVGKGQGAIYEQYF. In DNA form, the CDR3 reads TGCAGCGTCGGTAAGGGACAGGGGGCAATCTACGAGCAGTACTTC.

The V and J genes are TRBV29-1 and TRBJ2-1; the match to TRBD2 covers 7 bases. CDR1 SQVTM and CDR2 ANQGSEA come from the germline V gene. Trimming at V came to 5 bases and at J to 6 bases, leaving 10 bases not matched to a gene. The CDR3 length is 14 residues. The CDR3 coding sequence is TGCAGCGTTTCCCAGCGGGGTCAAATCAATGAGCAGTTCTTC. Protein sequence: CSVSQRGQINEQFF.

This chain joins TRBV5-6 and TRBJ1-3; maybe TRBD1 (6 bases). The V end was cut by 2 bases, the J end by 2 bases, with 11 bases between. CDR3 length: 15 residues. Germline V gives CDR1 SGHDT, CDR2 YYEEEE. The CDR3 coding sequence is TGTGCCAGCAGCTTAAGGACAGCTCCTGGAAACACCATATATTTT. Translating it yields CASSLRTAPGNTIYF. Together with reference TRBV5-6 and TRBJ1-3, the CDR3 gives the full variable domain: DAGVTQSPTHLIKTRGQQVTLRCSPKSGHDTVSWYQQALGQGPQFIFQYYEEEERQRGNFPDRFSGHQFPNYSSELNVNALLLGDSALYLCASSLRTAPGNTIYFGEGSWLTVV.

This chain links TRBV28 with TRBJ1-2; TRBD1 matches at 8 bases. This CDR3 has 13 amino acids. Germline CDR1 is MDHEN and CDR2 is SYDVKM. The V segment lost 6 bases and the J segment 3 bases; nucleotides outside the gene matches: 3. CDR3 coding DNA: TGTGCCAGCAGCTTGGACAGGGACTATGGCTACACCTTC. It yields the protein CASSLDRDYGYTF.

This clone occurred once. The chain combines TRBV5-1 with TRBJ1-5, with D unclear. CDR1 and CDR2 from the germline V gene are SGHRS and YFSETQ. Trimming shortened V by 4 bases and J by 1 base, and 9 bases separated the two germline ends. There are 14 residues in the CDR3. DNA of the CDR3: TGCGCCAGCAGCCTTGGAGGGAGCAATCAGCCCCAGCATTTT. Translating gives CASSLGGSNQPQHF.

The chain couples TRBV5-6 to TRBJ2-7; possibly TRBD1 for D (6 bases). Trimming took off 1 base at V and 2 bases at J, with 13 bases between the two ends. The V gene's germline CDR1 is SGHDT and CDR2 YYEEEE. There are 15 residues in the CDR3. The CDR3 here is CASSLIGQGTYEQYF. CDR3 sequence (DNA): TGTGCCAGCAGCTTGATCGGTCAGGGGACCTACGAGCAGTACTTC. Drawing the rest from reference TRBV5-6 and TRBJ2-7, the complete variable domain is DAGVTQSPTHLIKTRGQQVTLRCSPKSGHDTVSWYQQALGQGPQFIFQYYEEEERQRGNFPDRFSGHQFPNYSSELNVNALLLGDSALYLCASSLIGQGTYEQYFGPGTRLTVT.

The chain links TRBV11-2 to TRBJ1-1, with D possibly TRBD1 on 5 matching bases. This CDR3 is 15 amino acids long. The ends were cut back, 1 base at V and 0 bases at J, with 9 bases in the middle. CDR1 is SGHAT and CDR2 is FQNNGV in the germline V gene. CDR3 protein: CASSLVQVMNTEAFF. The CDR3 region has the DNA TGTGCCAGCAGCTTAGTACAGGTCATGAACACTGAAGCTTTCTTT.